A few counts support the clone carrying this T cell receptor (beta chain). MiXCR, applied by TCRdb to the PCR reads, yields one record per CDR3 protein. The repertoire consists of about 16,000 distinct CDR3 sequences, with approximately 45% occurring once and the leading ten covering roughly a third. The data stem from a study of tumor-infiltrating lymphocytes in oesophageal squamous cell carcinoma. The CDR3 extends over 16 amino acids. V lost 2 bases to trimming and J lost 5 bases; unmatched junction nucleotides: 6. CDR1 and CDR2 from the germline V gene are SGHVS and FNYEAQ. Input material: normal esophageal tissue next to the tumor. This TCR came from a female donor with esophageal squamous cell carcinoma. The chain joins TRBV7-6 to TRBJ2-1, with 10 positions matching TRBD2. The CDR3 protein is CASSLSSGSSHNEQFF. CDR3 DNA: TGTGCCAGCAGCTTATCTAGCGGGAGTTCCCACAATGAGCAGTTCTTC.